This T cell receptor (beta chain) was obtained from a study of T cells after posttransplantation cyclophosphamide. Study-wide points: Donor CD8+ memory clones often dominated recipient blood repertoires at later times. Recipient CMV seropositivity and CMV reactivation strongly tracked TRB clonality. TRB overlap between skin or GI tissue T cells and blood was limited.

The CDR3 covers 15 residues. V lost 4 bases and J lost 0, with 10 bases in between. Germline lookup yields CDR1 KGHSH and CDR2 LQKENI. About this clone itself: The antigen is undetermined.

Some clones are missing from TCRdb's copy, which holds only in-frame ones; the method was immunoSEQ multiplex PCR. The table lists tens of thousands of clones, more than 70% of them singletons. A marrow graft followed busulfan-fludarabine conditioning, with cyclophosphamide on days +3 and +4. This clonotype was obtained from a female patient aged 40-49 years who received an allogeneic stem cell transplant from a related donor, was CMV-positive, and had no GVHD. A subset of T cells may come from the graft donor. The chain combines TRBV18 with TRBJ2-1; weak D call: TRBD1 (6 bases). The sequenced sample was CD4+ T cells sorted from blood, obtained 1,900 to 2,000 days after a stem cell transplant with posttransplant cyclophosphamide. In nucleotides, the CDR3 is TGTGCCAGCTCACGGACAGCCATCTCCTACAATGAGCAGTTCTTC. Encoded protein: CASSRTAISYNEQFF. The complete variable domain, with remaining parts taken from reference TRBV18 and TRBJ2-1, reads NAGVMQNPRHLVRRRGQEARLRCSPMKGHSHVYWYRQLPEEGLKFMVYLQKENIIDESGMPKERFSAEFPKEGPSILRIQQVVRGDSAAYFCASSRTAISYNEQFFGPGTRLTVL.